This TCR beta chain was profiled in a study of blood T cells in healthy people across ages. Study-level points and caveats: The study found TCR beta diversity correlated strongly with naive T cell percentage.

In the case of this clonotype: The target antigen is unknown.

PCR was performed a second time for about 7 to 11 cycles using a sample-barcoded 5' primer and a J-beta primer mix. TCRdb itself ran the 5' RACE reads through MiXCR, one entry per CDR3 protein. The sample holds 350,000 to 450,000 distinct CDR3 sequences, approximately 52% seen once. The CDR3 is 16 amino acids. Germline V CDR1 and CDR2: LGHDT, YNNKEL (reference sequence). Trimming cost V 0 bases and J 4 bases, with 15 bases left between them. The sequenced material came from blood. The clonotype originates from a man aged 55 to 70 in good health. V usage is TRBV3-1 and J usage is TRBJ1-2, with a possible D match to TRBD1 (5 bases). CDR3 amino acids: CASSQDWEGPAYGYTF. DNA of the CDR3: TGTGCCAGCAGCCAAGATTGGGAGGGGCCCGCCTATGGCTACACCTTC.